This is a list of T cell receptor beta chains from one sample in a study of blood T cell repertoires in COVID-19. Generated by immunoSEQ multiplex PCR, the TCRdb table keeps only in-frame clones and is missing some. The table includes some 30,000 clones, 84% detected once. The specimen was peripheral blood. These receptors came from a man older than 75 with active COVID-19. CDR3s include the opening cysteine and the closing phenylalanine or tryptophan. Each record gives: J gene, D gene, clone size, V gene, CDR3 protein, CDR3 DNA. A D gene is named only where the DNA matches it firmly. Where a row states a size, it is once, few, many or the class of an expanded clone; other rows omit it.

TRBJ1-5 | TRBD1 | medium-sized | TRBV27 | CASSLDRGSGNQPQHF | TGTGCCAGCAGCCTCGACAGGGGATCCGGCAATCAGCCCCAGCATTTT
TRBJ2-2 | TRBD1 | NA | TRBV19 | CASTWDRLYTGELFF | TGTGCCAGTACCTGGGACAGACTATACACCGGGGAGCTGTTTTTT
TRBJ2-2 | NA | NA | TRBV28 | CASRYRTGNTGELFF | TGTGCCAGCAGGTACAGGACGGGGAACACCGGGGAGCTGTTTTTT
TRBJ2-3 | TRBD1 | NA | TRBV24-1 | CATSDTGTGGKADTQYF | TGTGCCACCAGTGACACCGGGACAGGGGGTAAGGCAGATACGCAGTATTTT
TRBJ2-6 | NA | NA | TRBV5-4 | CASSLAGVGGANVLTF | TGTGCCAGCAGCTTGGCGGGGGTAGGTGGGGCCAACGTCCTGACTTTC
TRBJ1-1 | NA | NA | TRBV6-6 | CASSYSRQSDTEAFF | TGTGCCAGCAGTTACTCGAGACAGTCGGACACTGAAGCTTTCTTT
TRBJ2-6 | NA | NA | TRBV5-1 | CASSSEWSLSGANVLTF | TGCGCCAGCAGCTCGGAATGGAGTCTCTCTGGGGCCAACGTCCTGACTTTC
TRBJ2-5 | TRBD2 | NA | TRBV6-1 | CASSEKQRLAGAQETQYF | TGTGCCAGCAGTGAAAAACAGAGACTAGCGGGGGCCCAGGAGACCCAGTACTTC
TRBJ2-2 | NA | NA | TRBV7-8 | CASSSSSRLSGELFF | TGTGCCAGCAGCTCCAGCAGCAGGTTGAGCGGGGAGCTGTTTTTT
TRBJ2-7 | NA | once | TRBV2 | CASSGAYEQYF | TGTGCCAGCAGTGGAGCCTACGAGCAGTACTTC
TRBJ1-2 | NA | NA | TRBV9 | CASSVQASNYGYTF | TGTGCCAGCAGCGTACAGGCTTCTAACTATGGCTACACCTTC
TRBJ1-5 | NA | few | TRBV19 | CASKSKRERANQPQHF | TGTGCCAGTAAAAGTAAGCGGGAGCGAGCAAATCAGCCCCAGCATTTT
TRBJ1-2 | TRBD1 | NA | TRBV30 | CAWSVPALGTDGYTF | TGTGCCTGGAGTGTTCCCGCCCTCGGGACAGATGGCTACACCTTC
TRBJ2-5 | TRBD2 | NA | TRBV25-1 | CASSALGRGGSLRETQYF | TGTGCCAGCAGTGCCCTCGGGCGGGGGGGCTCCTTGCGGGAGACCCAGTACTTC
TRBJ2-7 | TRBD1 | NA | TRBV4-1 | CASSRDRDYEQYF | TGCGCCAGCAGCAGAGACAGGGATTACGAGCAGTACTTC
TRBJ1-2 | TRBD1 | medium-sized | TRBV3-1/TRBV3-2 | CASSLGTGRSNYGYTF | TGTGCCAGCAGCCTCGGGACAGGGAGATCTAACTATGGCTACACCTTC
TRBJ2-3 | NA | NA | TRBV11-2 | CASSRTQRDTQYF | TGTGCCAGCAGCCGGACGCAGCGGGATACGCAGTATTTT
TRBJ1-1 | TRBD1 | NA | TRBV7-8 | CASSSARGDRGTEAFF | TGTGCCAGCAGCTCGGCCAGGGGGGACAGGGGCACTGAAGCTTTCTTT
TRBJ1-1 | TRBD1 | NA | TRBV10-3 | CAISEKVGQGSQDTEAFF | TGTGCCATCAGTGAAAAGGTGGGACAGGGCAGCCAAGACACTGAAGCTTTCTTT
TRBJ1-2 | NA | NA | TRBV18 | CASSPRGDGYTF | TGTGCCAGCTCACCACGCGGTGACGGCTACACCTTC
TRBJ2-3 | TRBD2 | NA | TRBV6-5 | CASRAGGMDTQYF | TGTGCCAGCAGAGCGGGGGGAATGGATACGCAGTATTTT
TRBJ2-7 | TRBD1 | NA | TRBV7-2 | CASSTRGRKDF | TGTGCCAGCAGCACCAGGGGGCGCAAGGACTTC
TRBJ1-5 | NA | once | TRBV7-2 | CASSRQNNQPQHF | TGTGCCAGCAGTAGACAGAACAATCAGCCCCAGCATTTT
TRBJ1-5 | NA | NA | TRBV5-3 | CARDTTGNQPQHF | TGTGCCAGAGACACGACCGGTAATCAGCCCCAGCATTTT
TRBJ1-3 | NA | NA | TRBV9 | CASRGWRVSGNTIYF | TGTGCCAGCAGGGGGTGGAGGGTCTCTGGAAACACCATATATTTT
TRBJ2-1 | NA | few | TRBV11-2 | CASRPGQNSYNEQFF | TGTGCCAGCAGACCAGGACAGAACTCCTACAATGAGCAGTTCTTC
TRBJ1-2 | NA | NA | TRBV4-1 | CASSQGQLQGSYGYTF | TGCGCCAGCAGCCAAGGACAGCTTCAGGGGTCCTATGGCTACACCTTC
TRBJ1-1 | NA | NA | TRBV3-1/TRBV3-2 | CASSQRGIFTEAFF | TGTGCCAGCAGCCAACGGGGGATTTTCACTGAAGCTTTCTTT
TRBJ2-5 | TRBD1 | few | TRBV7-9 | CASSTTTGVGETQYF | TGTGCCAGCAGCACAACAACAGGGGTAGGGGAGACCCAGTACTTC
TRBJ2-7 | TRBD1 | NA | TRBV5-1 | CASSTPDRAYEQYF | TGCGCCAGCAGCACCCCGGACAGGGCCTACGAGCAGTACTTC
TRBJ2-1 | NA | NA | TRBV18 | CASSPGVRPGNEQFF | TGTGCCAGCTCACCCGGAGTCCGACCAGGGAATGAGCAGTTCTTC
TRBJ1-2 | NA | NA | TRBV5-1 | CASSPDILGYTF | TGCGCCAGCAGCCCAGACATACTCGGCTACACCTTC
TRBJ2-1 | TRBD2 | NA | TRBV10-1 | CASSEQLAGGDEQFF | TGCGCCAGCAGTGAGCAGCTAGCGGGGGGGGATGAGCAGTTCTTC
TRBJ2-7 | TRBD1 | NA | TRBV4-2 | CASSQHRGSNEQYF | TGTGCCAGCAGCCAGCACAGGGGGTCAAACGAGCAGTACTTC
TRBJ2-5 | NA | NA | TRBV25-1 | CASSLGLQETQYF | TGTGCCAGCAGCTTGGGACTCCAAGAGACCCAGTACTTC
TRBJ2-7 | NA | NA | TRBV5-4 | CASSTGQSRPYEQYF | TGTGCCAGCAGCACCGGACAGTCCCGTCCCTACGAGCAGTACTTC
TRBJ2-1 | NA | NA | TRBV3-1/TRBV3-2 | CASSQKGGPNNEQFF | TGTGCCAGCAGCCAAAAGGGGGGGCCGAACAATGAGCAGTTCTTC
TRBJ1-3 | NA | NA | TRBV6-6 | CASSYPRASGNTIYF | TGTGCCAGCAGTTATCCCAGGGCAAGTGGAAACACCATATATTTT
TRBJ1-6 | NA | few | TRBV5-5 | CATQRGVSNSPLHF | TGTGCCACCCAACGGGGGGTCAGTAATTCACCCCTCCACTTT
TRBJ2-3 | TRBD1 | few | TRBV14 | CASSQVLGGGQDTQYF | TGTGCCAGCAGCCAAGTATTAGGGGGCGGTCAAGATACGCAGTATTTT
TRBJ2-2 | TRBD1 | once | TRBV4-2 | CASSQDAGQGLTGELFF | TGTGCCAGCAGCCAAGATGCGGGACAGGGGCTAACCGGGGAGCTGTTTTTT
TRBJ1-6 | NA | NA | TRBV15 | CATSRAPTGNSPLHF | TGTGCCACCAGCAGAGCCCCCACAGGGAATTCACCCCTCCACTTT
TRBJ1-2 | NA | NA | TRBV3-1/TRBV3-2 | CASSQDGVVGSGYTF | TGTGCCAGCAGCCAAGATGGAGTGGTCGGAAGTGGCTACACCTTC
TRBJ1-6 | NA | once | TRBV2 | CASSLSAGRKPLHF | TGTGCCAGCTCCCTATCAGCAGGGAGGAAGCCCCTCCACTTT
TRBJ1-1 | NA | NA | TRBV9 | CASSGRQGGEAFF | TGTGCCAGCAGCGGACGACAAGGGGGTGAAGCTTTCTTT
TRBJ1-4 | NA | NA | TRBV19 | CASSGTTKAEKLFF | TGTGCCAGTAGTGGGACAACCAAGGCGGAAAAACTGTTTTTT
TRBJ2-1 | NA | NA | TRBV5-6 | CASSLTGIQGNEQFF | TGTGCCAGCAGCTTGACCGGCATACAGGGCAATGAGCAGTTCTTC
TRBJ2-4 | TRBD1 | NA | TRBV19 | CASSIPTGSANIQYF | TGTGCCAGTAGTATCCCGACAGGGAGTGCGAACATTCAGTACTTC
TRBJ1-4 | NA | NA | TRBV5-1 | CASSLSPSNEKLFF | TGCGCCAGCAGCTTGAGTCCCAGTAATGAAAAACTGTTTTTT
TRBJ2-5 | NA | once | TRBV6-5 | CASSYSGVWETQYF | TGTGCCAGCAGTTACTCAGGGGTCTGGGAGACCCAGTACTTC
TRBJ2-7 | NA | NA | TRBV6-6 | CASSLSDRPDYEQYF | TGTGCCAGCTCTCTCTCCGACAGGCCCGACTACGAGCAGTACTTC
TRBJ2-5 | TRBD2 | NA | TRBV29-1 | CSVEKASGVQETQYF | TGCAGCGTTGAAAAGGCTAGCGGGGTCCAAGAGACCCAGTACTTC
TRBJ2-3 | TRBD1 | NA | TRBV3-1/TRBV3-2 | CASSQEAGGVRPQYF | TGTGCCAGCAGCCAAGAGGCAGGGGGCGTCCGACCGCAGTATTTT
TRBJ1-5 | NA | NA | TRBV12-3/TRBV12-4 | CASRAGFTQPQHF | TGTGCCAGCAGAGCGGGGTTTACCCAGCCCCAGCATTTT
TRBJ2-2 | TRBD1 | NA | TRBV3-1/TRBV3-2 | CASSHSPGQGATGELFF | TGTGCCAGCAGCCATTCACCGGGACAGGGGGCAACCGGGGAGCTGTTTTTT